Below are 21 T cell receptor beta chains sequenced from a single sample in a study of response to subunit inactivated influenza vaccine. TCRdb reanalysed the RT-PCR reads using MiXCR and keeps one entry per CDR3 protein. The data contain about 520,000 distinct CDR3 sequences, about 7.2% of them seen just once; the ten biggest clones take up over 10%. Material: PBMCs from blood, obtained 23 months after vaccination. All receptors derive from a man between 45 and 75 years old who received an inactivated influenza vaccine.

The chain is built from TRBV24-1 and TRBJ2-5; D unresolved. The germline CDR1 and CDR2 sequences are KGHDR and SFDVKD. The CDR3 runs to 14 residues. Trimming removed 1 base at V and 7 bases at J, with 12 bases between. As DNA, the CDR3 is TGTGCCACCAGTGATTTATGGGCCGGTGGGACCCAGTACTTC. Translating gives CATSDLWAGGTQYF.

This clonotype occurred many times. This rearrangement joins TRBV20-1 to TRBJ2-3; possibly TRBD2 for D (5 bases). The CDR3 covers 15 residues. Trimming cost V 6 bases and J 2 bases, with 18 bases left between them. CDR1 and CDR2 (germline): DFQATT, SNEGSKA (reference sequence). CDR3 loop: CSAPPQRAFTDTQYF. DNA of the CDR3: TGCAGTGCCCCTCCACAGAGGGCCTTCACAGATACGCAGTATTTT.

The sample holds many counts of this clonotype. This rearrangement joins TRBV7-9 to TRBJ1-5, with no clear D. This CDR3 is 13 amino acids long. Looked up from germline, CDR1 is SEHNR and CDR2 is FQNEAQ (reference sequence). V dropped 2 bases and J dropped 7 bases, with 9 bases sitting between them. CDR3 DNA sequence: TGTGCCAGCAGCTTAAGCGGAAGCCAGCCCCAGCATTTT. It specifies CASSLSGSQPQHF.

This clonotype was counted ten times or more. V gene TRBV12-3 or TRBV12-4 combines with J gene TRBJ2-5; D may correspond to TRBD1 or TRBD2 (5 bases each). V was cut by 1 base and J by 4 bases, with 7 bases left in between. This CDR3 is built from 13 residues. This CDR3 is CASSLVGAETQYF. In nucleotides, the CDR3 is TGTGCCAGCAGTTTAGTCGGGGCAGAGACCCAGTACTTC.

In its sample, this clonotype was seen a few times. The rearrangement links TRBV27 to TRBJ2-3; D not certain. The CDR3 loop spans 13 amino acids. The V end was cut by 3 bases, the J end by 2 bases, with 6 bases between. Germline assignment: CDR1 MNHEY and CDR2 SMNVEV (reference sequence). The CDR3 is CASSFRHTDTQYF. The CDR3 region has the DNA TGTGCCAGCAGTTTCCGGCACACAGATACGCAGTATTTT.

This clonotype came up many times. The rearrangement links TRBV6-1 to TRBJ2-7; TRBD1 matches 7 bases. The germline CDR1 and CDR2 sequences are MNHNS and SASEGT. J was trimmed by 3 bases and V by 6 bases; bases with no gene match: 5. This CDR3 has 13 amino acids. The CDR3 sequence: CASSTRGIYEQYF. CDR3 coding DNA: TGTGCCAGCAGCACCAGGGGGATCTACGAGCAGTACTTC.

The table lists this clonotype with a few counts. This chain links TRBV20-1 with TRBJ2-5; 7 bases are shared with TRBD1. In germline, CDR1 is DFQATT, CDR2 SNEGSKA (reference sequence). J gave up 5 bases and V 1 base, and 4 bases lay outside the gene matches. There are 13 residues in the CDR3. In nucleotides, the CDR3 is TGCAGTGCTAGAGCACAGGGGTGGGAGACCCAGTACTTC. Amino acid sequence: CSARAQGWETQYF.

This chain connects TRBV6-1 to TRBJ2-6; the match to TRBD2 covers 7 bases. The CDR3 consists of 15 residues. CDR1 MNHNS and CDR2 SASEGT come from the germline V gene. V lost 6 bases and J lost 4; bases outside the gene matches: 6. The CDR3 sequence is CASREGGAGANVLTF. The CDR3 DNA is TGTGCCAGCAGGGAGGGAGGGGCCGGGGCCAACGTCCTGACTTTC.

This clonotype has more than one count but fewer than ten. The V gene is TRBV4-1, the J gene TRBJ2-3; tentatively, D is TRBD1 (5 bases). Germline CDR1 MGHRA, CDR2 YSYEKL. The CDR3 is 16 residues long. Trimming cost V 3 bases and J 4 bases, with 17 bases left between them. This CDR3 reads CASSHPPTDGADTQYF. In DNA, the CDR3 is TGCGCCAGCAGCCACCCTCCGACAGACGGCGCAGATACGCAGTATTTT.

This clonotype has just a few counts. The chain carries TRBV20-1 and TRBJ2-5; TRBD2 matches at 11 bases. The CDR3 is made up of 16 amino acids. Per the germline V gene, CDR1 is DFQATT and CDR2 is SNEGSKA (reference sequence). The J segment lost 5 bases and the V segment lost 0 bases, leaving 8 bases of the junction unmatched. The CDR3 reads CSARDRYSGRAETQYF. DNA of the CDR3: TGCAGTGCTAGAGATAGGTATAGCGGGAGGGCTGAGACCCAGTACTTC.

This clonotype was seen only a few times. The V gene is TRBV19, the J gene TRBJ2-1; 10 bases align to TRBD2. The germline V gene encodes CDR1 LNHDA and CDR2 SQIVND (reference sequence). The CDR3 extends over 17 amino acids. Trimming at V came to 0 bases and at J to 3 bases, leaving 5 bases not matched to a gene. This CDR3 reads CASSIDLASGSYNEQFF. As DNA, the CDR3 is TGTGCCAGTAGTATAGATCTGGCTAGCGGGAGCTACAATGAGCAGTTCTTC.

The chain employs TRBV11-2 and TRBJ2-1; D not certain. Trimming removed 1 base at V and 8 bases at J, with 9 bases between. CDR3 length: 13 residues. Germline CDR1 SGHAT, CDR2 FQNNGV. This CDR3 reads CASSLGDGHEQFF. The CDR3 nucleotides are TGTGCCAGCAGCTTAGGAGACGGTCATGAGCAGTTCTTC. The full variable domain, with the rest looked up from reference TRBV11-2 and TRBJ2-1, is EAGVAQSPRYKIIEKRQSVAFWCNPISGHATLYWYQQILGQGPKLLIQFQNNGVVDDSQLPKDRFSAERLKGVDSTLKIQPAKLEDSAVYLCASSLGDGHEQFFGPGTRLTVL.

This clonotype turned up a few times. V gene TRBV5-1 combines with J gene TRBJ1-1; D possibly corresponds to TRBD1 (5 bases). The CDR3 is 14 amino acids. V lost 4 bases and J lost 1, with 11 bases in between. Germline V gives CDR1 SGHRS, CDR2 YFSETQ. Here the CDR3 reads CASSKGTGNTEAFF. The CDR3 nucleotides are TGCGCCAGCAGCAAGGGAACAGGGAACACTGAAGCTTTCTTT.

This clonotype was seen ten or more times. The chain employs TRBV6-5 and TRBJ1-1; the D gene is possibly TRBD1 (5 bases). V lost 6 bases and J lost 11, with 19 bases in between. The length of the CDR3 is 13 residues. CDR1 and CDR2 (germline): MNHEY, SVGAGI. CDR3 region: CASRYADGGTAFF. In DNA form, the CDR3 reads TGTGCCAGCAGATACGCTGACGGGGGGACGGCTTTCTTT.

This clonotype has a handful of counts. The chain employs TRBV29-1 and TRBJ2-2; 13 positions agree with TRBD2. This CDR3 has 16 residues. CDR1 and CDR2 (germline): SQVTM, ANQGSEA. Germline trimming cut 2 bases from V and 3 bases from J; bases unmatched to any gene: 3. CDR3 sequence reads: CSVETGLAGDTGELFF. For the CDR3, the DNA is TGCAGCGTTGAAACCGGACTAGCGGGAGACACCGGGGAGCTGTTTTTT.

Regarding this clonotype: At one end, the junction sequence differs from germline, possibly due to a read error. This chain links TRBV12-3 or TRBV12-4 with TRBJ2-7, with TRBD2 identical over 12 bases. This CDR3 comprises 14 residues. CDR3 residues: CASSSSGGANEQSF. The DNA for the CDR3 is TGTGCCAGCAGTTCTAGCGGGGGGGCTAACGAGCAGTCCTTC.

The V gene is TRBV20-1, the J gene TRBJ2-7, with 9 bases that match TRBD1. Germline V CDR1 and CDR2: DFQATT, SNEGSKA (reference sequence). The CDR3 is 14 residues long. V was clipped by 2 bases and J by 4 bases; unmatched bases: 6. The DNA for the CDR3 is TGCAGTGCTAGATCAGGACAGGGGTATTACGAGCAGTACTTC. Residues: CSARSGQGYYEQYF.

This clonotype has a handful of counts. The chain combines TRBV6-1 with TRBJ1-5; possible D gene TRBD1, 6 bases. Trimming took 5 bases from V and 6 from J, leaving 14 bases between them. The CDR3 loop spans 14 amino acids. CDR1 and CDR2 from the germline V gene are MNHNS and SASEGT. This CDR3 is CASSLHREGQPQHF. CDR3 sequence (DNA): TGTGCCAGCAGTCTCCACAGGGAGGGTCAGCCCCAGCATTTT.

This clonotype has more than one count but fewer than ten. The gene calls are TRBV5-1 and TRBJ2-1; D is possibly TRBD2 (6 bases). Germline assignment: CDR1 SGHRS and CDR2 YFSETQ. The V gene lost 2 bases and the J gene lost 8 bases, with 17 bases spanning the gap. CDR3 length: 15 residues. This CDR3 reads CASSFRLDRRDEQFF. CDR3 nucleotides: TGCGCCAGCAGCTTCCGACTAGATCGTCGGGATGAGCAGTTCTTC.

The CDR3 sequence is CASSTSGIATSEQFF. CDR3 coding DNA: TGTGCCAGCAGTACATCCGGGATCGCCACAAGTGAGCAGTTCTTC. J is TRBJ2-1 and V is TRBV12-3 or TRBV12-4; D possibly corresponds to TRBD2 (5 bases). This CDR3 has 15 amino acids. V was shortened by 5 bases and J by 9 bases, with 20 bases between the two germline ends.

The chain joins TRBV12-3 or TRBV12-4 to TRBJ2-6; 9 nucleotides align to TRBD1. CDR3 length equals 18 residues. The ends lost 5 bases at V and 0 bases at J; junction bases unmatched: 8. The CDR3 nucleotides read TGTGCCAGCAGTGCCAGACCGGGACAGGGCTCTGGGGCCAACGTCCTGACTTTC. It encodes CASSARPGQGSGANVLTF.